This T cell receptor (beta chain) was sequenced during a study of cytomegalovirus exposure and HLA in healthy donors. Deletions cut 3 bases from V and 2 bases from J, with 4 bases between. This CDR3 is 12 amino acids long. Germline values: CDR1 KGHSH, CDR2 LQKENI. Study-wide points: There were three CMV-associated chains whose specificity for CMV antigens was confirmed in vitro.

Concerning this clone: Antigen unknown.

Primers for the PCR totalled 60 Vbeta and 13 Jbeta. TCRdb's table, derived via immunoSEQ multiplex PCR, lists solely in-frame clones and lacks some. This sample contains 85,000 to 90,000 clones. The chain is built from TRBV18 and TRBJ2-5; unclear D gene. The receptor was isolated from a man between 45 and 60 years old in good health and CMV-seropositive. The sequenced sample consisted of PBMCs. Written as DNA, the CDR3 is TGTGCCAGCTCACCTTATCAAGAGACCCAGTACTTC. This sequence encodes CASSPYQETQYF.